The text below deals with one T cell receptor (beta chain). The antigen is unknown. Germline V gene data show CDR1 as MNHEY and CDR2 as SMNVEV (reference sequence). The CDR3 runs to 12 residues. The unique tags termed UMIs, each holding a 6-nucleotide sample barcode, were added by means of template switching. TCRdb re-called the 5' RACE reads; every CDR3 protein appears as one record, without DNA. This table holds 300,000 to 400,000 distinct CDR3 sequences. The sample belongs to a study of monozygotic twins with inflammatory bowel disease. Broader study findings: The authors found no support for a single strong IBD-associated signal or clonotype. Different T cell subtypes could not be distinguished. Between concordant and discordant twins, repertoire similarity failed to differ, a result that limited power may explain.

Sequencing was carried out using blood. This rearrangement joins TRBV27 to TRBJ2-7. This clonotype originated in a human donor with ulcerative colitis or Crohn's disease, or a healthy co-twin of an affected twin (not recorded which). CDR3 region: CASKNHLYEQYF.